This passage covers 14 T cell receptor beta chains from one sample sequenced in a study of blood T cell repertoires in COVID-19 (dated by TCRdb to 2018 to 2020). Receptor libraries were prepared by the immunoSEQ multiplex PCR assay. The table comes from immuneACCESS by way of TCRdb, which keeps in-frame sequences with V and J called. Part of the clones is missing from these tables; in studies checked, under half for an unresolved V gene and the rest for unknown reasons. Recorded for this sample are 37,000 or so clones; around nine tenths of them occurred a single time. 62% of the sample is held by the ten biggest clonotypes. The sequenced material came from peripheral blood. These TCRs come from a man in his 70s with acute or convalescent COVID-19.

The chain is built from TRBV4-3 and TRBJ1-2; TRBD1 aligns across 7 bases. The CDR3 extends over 13 amino acids. Per germline, CDR1 LGHNA and CDR2 YSLEER. Trimming at V came to 4 bases and at J to 2 bases, leaving 1 base not matched to a gene. CDR3 bases: TGCGCCAGCAGCCCGACAGGGAACTATGGCTACACCTTC. It is translated as CASSPTGNYGYTF.

The chain combines TRBV5-1 with TRBJ2-1; 9 bases agree with TRBD1. Germline V lookup: CDR1 SGHRS, CDR2 YFSETQ. This CDR3 has 16 residues. The J segment lost 6 bases and the V segment lost 1 base, leaving 8 bases of the junction unmatched. In DNA, the CDR3 is TGCGCCAGCAGCTTGAGTCCGGGACAGGGTGGCAATGAGCAGTTCTTC. This codes for CASSLSPGQGGNEQFF.

The V call is TRBV2, the J call TRBJ2-5; D gene unclear. The CDR3 sequence is 10 residues long. Germline-derived CDR1 and CDR2 are SNHLY and FYNNEI. Trimming left V 8 bases short and J 2 bases short, with 3 bases between. CDR3 amino acids: CASSQETQYF. DNA for the CDR3: TGTGCCAGCTCGCAAGAGACCCAGTACTTC.

V usage is TRBV5-1 and J usage is TRBJ1-1; no clear D. Trimming shortened V by 3 bases and J by 5 bases, and 11 bases separated the two germline ends. CDR3 length: 13 amino acids. The germline CDR1 and CDR2 sequences are SGHRS and YFSETQ. CDR3 residues: CASSWGGSTEAFF. The CDR3 coding sequence is TGCGCCAGCAGCTGGGGAGGAAGTACTGAAGCTTTCTTT.

The CDR3 region is CASSRGIRPQHF. The DNA of the CDR3 is TGTGCCAGTAGTCGGGGAATCCGGCCCCAGCATTTT. The chain uses TRBV19 and TRBJ1-5; D call uncertain. Trimming pared 5 bases from V and 9 bases from J, leaving 11 bases between. The CDR3 has 12 amino acids. Germline V gene lookup returns CDR1 LNHDA and CDR2 SQIVND (reference sequence).

V gene TRBV3-1 (or the pseudogene TRBV3-2) combines with J gene TRBJ1-2, with D possibly being TRBD1 (5 bases). V gave up 1 base and J gave up 8 bases, with 14 bases separating them. The CDR3 sequence is 14 residues long. Germline loops: CDR1 LGHDT, CDR2 YNNKEL (reference sequence). The DNA for the CDR3 is TGTGCCAGCAGCCAAGTTGGGGGGTCGGTCGGCTACACCTTC. It yields the protein CASSQVGGSVGYTF.

The chain links TRBV9 to TRBJ1-2, with 10 bases lining up with TRBD1. CDR1 and CDR2 (germline): SGDLS, YYNGEE. The CDR3 loop spans 16 amino acids. The V and J ends lost 3 bases and 1 base, in that order; junction bases with no gene match: 6. CDR3 nucleotide sequence: TGTGCCAGCAGCGCCCGGGGACAGGGGATTAACTATGGCTACACCTTC. Its translation is CASSARGQGINYGYTF.

The gene calls are TRBV5-1 and TRBJ1-2, with 10 nucleotides matching TRBD1. The CDR3 is made up of 15 amino acids. V trimming: 4 bases; J trimming: 2 bases; junction bases outside the gene matches: 5. Per the germline V gene, CDR1 is SGHRS and CDR2 is YFSETQ. In DNA, the CDR3 is TGCGCCAGCAGCGACCGGACAGGGGGGAACTATGGCTACACCTTC. It codes for CASSDRTGGNYGYTF.

J is TRBJ1-1 and V is TRBV15, with D possibly being TRBD1 (6 bases). The CDR3 has 18 amino acids. Looked up from germline, CDR1 is LNHNV and CDR2 is YYDKDF (reference sequence). Trimming stripped 0 bases from V and 2 bases from J, with 19 bases between. The CDR3 is CATSRDLRNSGVNTEAFF. Written as DNA, the CDR3 is TGTGCCACCAGCAGAGATTTAAGAAATTCAGGGGTTAACACTGAAGCTTTCTTT.

The chain employs TRBV3-1 (or the pseudogene TRBV3-2) and TRBJ2-7; 9 bases fit TRBD2. The length of the CDR3 is 15 residues. Germline values: CDR1 LGHDT, CDR2 YNNKEL (reference sequence). With V trimmed by 0 bases and J by 6 bases, 6 bases remained unmatched. The CDR3 here is CASSQDAGAGGEQYF. As DNA, the CDR3 is TGTGCCAGCAGCCAAGATGCGGGAGCGGGGGGCGAGCAGTACTTC.

The V call is TRBV6-2 or TRBV6-3, the J call TRBJ2-1, with 11 bases identical to TRBD2. In germline, CDR1 is MNHEY, CDR2 SVGEGT. V was pared by 2 bases and J by 7 bases, with 10 bases of the junction left unmatched. The CDR3 has 17 amino acids. The CDR3 spells CASSYEVAGGPDNEQFF. CDR3 nucleotides: TGTGCCAGCAGTTACGAGGTAGCGGGAGGGCCTGATAATGAGCAGTTCTTC.

The chain uses TRBV27 and TRBJ1-1; TRBD1 might be the D (6 bases). The V gene lost 7 bases and the J gene lost 2 bases, with 17 bases spanning the gap. This CDR3 is 15 amino acids long. The germline V gene has CDR1 MNHEY and CDR2 SMNVEV (reference sequence). In nucleotides, the CDR3 is TGTGCCAGCACCCCTCTGCAGGACAGAAACACTGAAGCTTTCTTT. Protein sequence: CASTPLQDRNTEAFF.

This chain links TRBV3-1 (or the pseudogene TRBV3-2) with TRBJ2-1, with 7 nucleotides matching TRBD2. The J segment lost 9 bases and the V segment lost 1 base, leaving 6 bases of the junction unmatched. Germline V gene data show CDR1 as LGHDT and CDR2 as YNNKEL (reference sequence). There are 14 residues in the CDR3. This CDR3 is CASSQATGGLEQFF. In DNA, the CDR3 is TGTGCCAGCAGCCAAGCGACGGGAGGACTTGAGCAGTTCTTC.

This chain uses TRBV7-2 with TRBJ2-7; D not certain. The CDR3 covers 11 residues. The germline V gene has CDR1 SGHTA and CDR2 FQGNSA. The ends were cut back, 3 bases at V and 2 bases at J, with 2 bases in the middle. CDR3 residues: CASSFTYEQYF. The CDR3 DNA is TGTGCCAGCAGCTTCACCTACGAGCAGTACTTC.